In its sample, the clone carrying this T cell receptor beta chain was seen a few times. Trimming took 5 bases from V and 5 from J, leaving 21 bases between them. The CDR3 has 15 residues. Germline loops: CDR1 DFQATT, CDR2 SNEGSKA (reference sequence). TCRdb re-derived calls from the RT-PCR reads in MiXCR, one entry per CDR3 protein. Among 400,000 to 450,000 distinct CDR3 sequences, roughly 16% were seen once, and the ten largest hold just over 7%. The entry originates in a study of patients and donors after allogeneic stem cell transplantation. This sequence was found in a human donor who was either an allogeneic HSCT recipient or a stem cell or donor lymphocyte infusion donor (not recorded which). It is not recorded whose cells these are; they may come from a transplant donor. The chain recombines TRBV20-1 with TRBJ2-5, with D possibly being TRBD1 or TRBD2 (5 bases each). Specimen: blood, either unsorted or a sorted T cell fraction (not recorded which). CDR3: CSAPGSRGFGETQYF. The CDR3 DNA is TGCAGTGCTCCCGGAAGTCGGGGCTTCGGGGAGACCCAGTACTTC.